This T cell receptor (beta chain) emerged from a study of blood T cells in healthy people across ages. Combining a sample-barcoded 5' primer with a J-beta primer mix, a second PCR ran for roughly 6 to 12 cycles. TCRdb fed the 5' RACE reads into MiXCR, producing one record per CDR3 protein. The sample includes roughly 700,000 distinct CDR3 sequences, about half of them seen just once. Per the germline V gene, CDR1 is MNHEY and CDR2 is SVGEGT. CDR3 length: 14 amino acids. The germline V and J ends were trimmed by 6 bases and 7 bases, with 18 bases remaining between them. The sample taken for sequencing was blood. This TCR derives from a woman in her sixties or seventies in good health. The chain uses TRBV6-2 or TRBV6-3 and TRBJ2-5; D unclear. For the CDR3, the DNA is TGTGCCAGCAGCTCCGACCGGATTTGGGGGACCCAGTACTTC. The encoded protein is CASSSDRIWGTQYF.